This T cell receptor (beta chain) was profiled in a study of blood T cell repertoires in COVID-19. For the study at large: Researchers got acute and convalescent COVID-19 samples from the United States, Italy and Spain. In each case, the material was cDNA or gDNA derived from T cells, B-cell-depleted T cells, or PBMCs.

The CDR3 consists of 16 residues. Trimming stripped 11 bases from V and 0 bases from J, with 20 bases between. Per the original data handling: Estimated nucleated cell counts came from reference gene primer amplification. Clones were sequenced by immunoSEQ multiplex PCR, and TCRdb holds only the in-frame ones, with some missing. From that table come the V and J calls and clone size; the DNA was used to work out D and trimming. The data show some 320,000 clones, approximately 87% seen once. This sequence was found in a woman aged 50 to 65 who had recovered from COVID-19. This chain links TRBV23-1 with TRBJ2-4, with D possibly matching TRBD2 (6 bases). TRBV23-1 is filed as an ORF, its function uncertain. What was sequenced was peripheral blood. This chain's CDR3 is CAARRARLLAKNIQYF. CDR3 bases: TGCGCCGCTAGGAGGGCACGCTTACTAGCCAAAAACATTCAGTACTTC.